This T cell receptor beta chain was identified in a study of CD8+ T cells in alopecia areata. The CDR3 length is 16 residues. Looked up from germline, CDR1 is SGHDT and CDR2 is YYEEEE. With 7 bases removed from V and 1 base from J, the gap between germline ends came to 21 bases. This clone appeared a few times. TCR sequencing used cDNA made by reverse transcription of extracted RNA. Produced via immunoSEQ multiplex PCR; TCRdb's table is partial and in-frame only. The table has 150,000 to 200,000 clones, roughly 46% seen once. Treatment denoted: oral pan-JAK inhibitor, 5-10 mg twice daily. This receptor was obtained from a human donor with alopecia areata. V and J are TRBV5-6 and TRBJ2-7, with D perhaps given as TRBD1 or TRBD2 (6 bases each). Here the sequenced sample was CD8+ T cells sorted from blood, taken around week 54, from a patient treated with tofacitinib. CDR3 amino acids: CASHPRWGANSYEQYF. Written as DNA, the CDR3 is TGTGCCAGCCACCCTCGGTGGGGGGCGAATTCCTACGAGCAGTACTTC.